This T cell receptor beta chain stems from a study of cytomegalovirus exposure and HLA in healthy donors. Amplification used 60 Vbeta primers and 13 Jbeta primers. Generated by immunoSEQ multiplex PCR, the TCRdb table keeps only in-frame clones and is missing some. The repertoire holds 200,000 to 300,000 clones, just under 85% seen once, with roughly 2% in the top ten. CDR1 and CDR2 from the germline V gene are LGHNA and YNFKEQ. The CDR3 runs to 19 residues. V was pared by 0 bases and J by 0 bases, with 10 bases of the junction left unmatched. The sequenced sample was PBMCs. The TCR comes from a woman between 35 and 50 years old in good health and CMV-seropositive. The V call is TRBV4-2, the J call TRBJ2-7, with 11 bases that match TRBD2. The CDR3 reads CASSQEAAAGTSGSYEQYF. The DNA for the CDR3 is TGTGCCAGCAGCCAAGAGGCGGCAGCCGGGACTAGCGGCTCCTACGAGCAGTACTTC.